A single T cell receptor beta chain is shown here with its context. These data come from a study of blood T cell repertoires in COVID-19. On the study more broadly: COVID-19 samples, acute and convalescent, were from the United States, Italy and Spain. Nucleic acid was either cDNA or gDNA, and it came from T cells, B-cell-depleted T cells, or PBMCs.

Original handling: Researchers report that nucleated cell counts were estimated from reference gene primer amplification. The protocol was immunoSEQ multiplex PCR, while the TCRdb copy is restricted to in-frame clones and leaves out a portion. V, J and clone size are those of that table, while D and trimming were read from the DNA. The sample records about 100,000 clones, around 88% being singletons. Trimming removed 6 bases from V and 3 bases from J, with 11 bases in between. The CDR3 runs to 13 residues. The chain employs TRBV12-3 or TRBV12-4 and TRBJ1-1, with D unclear. The sequencing input was peripheral blood. The sequence was obtained from a human donor in a cohort sampled during active COVID-19. The CDR3 reads CASSLDFYTEAFF. Here the CDR3 DNA reads TGTGCCAGCAGCCTGGACTTTTACACTGAAGCTTTCTTT.